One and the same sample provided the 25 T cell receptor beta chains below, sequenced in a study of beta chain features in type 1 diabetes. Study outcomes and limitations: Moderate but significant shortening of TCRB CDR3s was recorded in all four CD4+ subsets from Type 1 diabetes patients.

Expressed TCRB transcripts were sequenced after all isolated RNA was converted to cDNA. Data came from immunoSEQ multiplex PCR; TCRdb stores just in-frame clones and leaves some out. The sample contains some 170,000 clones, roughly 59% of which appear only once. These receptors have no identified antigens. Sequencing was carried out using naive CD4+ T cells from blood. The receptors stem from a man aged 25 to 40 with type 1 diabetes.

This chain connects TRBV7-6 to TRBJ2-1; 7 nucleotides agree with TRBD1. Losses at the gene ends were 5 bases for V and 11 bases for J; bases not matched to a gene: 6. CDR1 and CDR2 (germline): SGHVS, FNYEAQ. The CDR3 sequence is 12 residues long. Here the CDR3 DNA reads TGTGCCAGCAGCCATTACAGGGGCAAGCAGTTCTTC. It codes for CASSHYRGKQFF.

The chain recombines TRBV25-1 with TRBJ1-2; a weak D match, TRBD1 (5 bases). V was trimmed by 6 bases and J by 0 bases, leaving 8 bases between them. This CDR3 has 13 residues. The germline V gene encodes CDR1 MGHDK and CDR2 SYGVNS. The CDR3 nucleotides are TGTGCCAGCAGCCGACAGCCTAACTATGGCTACACCTTC. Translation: CASSRQPNYGYTF.

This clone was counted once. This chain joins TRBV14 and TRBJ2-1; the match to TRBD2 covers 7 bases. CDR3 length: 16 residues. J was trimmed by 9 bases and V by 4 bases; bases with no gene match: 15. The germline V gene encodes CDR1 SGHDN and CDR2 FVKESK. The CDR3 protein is CASSPLGGGGRGEQFF. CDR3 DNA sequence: TGTGCCAGCAGCCCCCTCGGCGGCGGGGGAAGGGGTGAGCAGTTCTTC.

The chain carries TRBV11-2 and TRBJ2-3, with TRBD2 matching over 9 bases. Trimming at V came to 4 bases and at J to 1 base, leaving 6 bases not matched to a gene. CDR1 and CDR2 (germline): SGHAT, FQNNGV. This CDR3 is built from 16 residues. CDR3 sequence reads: CASSSPAGGGTDTQYF. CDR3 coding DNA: TGTGCCAGCAGCTCCCCAGCGGGGGGAGGCACAGATACGCAGTATTTT.

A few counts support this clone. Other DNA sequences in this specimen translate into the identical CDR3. The CDR3 region has the DNA TGTGCCAGCAGCTTAGGGCTCGCGGGGGGCCAAGAGACCCAGTACTTC. Translated: CASSLGLAGGQETQYF. The chain links TRBV7-2 to TRBJ2-5; 8 bases map to TRBD2. This CDR3 has 16 amino acids. The germline V gene has CDR1 SGHTA and CDR2 FQGNSA. Trimming at V came to 1 base and at J to 1 base, leaving 5 bases not matched to a gene.

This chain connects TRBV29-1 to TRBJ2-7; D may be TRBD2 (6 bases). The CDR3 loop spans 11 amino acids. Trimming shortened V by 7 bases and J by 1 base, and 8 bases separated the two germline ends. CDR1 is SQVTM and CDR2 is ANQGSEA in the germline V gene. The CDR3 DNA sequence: TGCAGCGGCCGGGGGTCCTACGAGCAGTACTTC. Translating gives CSGRGSYEQYF.

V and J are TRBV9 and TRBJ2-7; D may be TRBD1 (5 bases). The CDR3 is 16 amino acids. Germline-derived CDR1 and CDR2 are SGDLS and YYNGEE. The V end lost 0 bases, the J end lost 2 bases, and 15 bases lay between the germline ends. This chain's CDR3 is CASSVDNGQGTYEQYF. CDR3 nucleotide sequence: TGTGCCAGCAGCGTAGATAATGGCCAGGGAACCTACGAGCAGTACTTC. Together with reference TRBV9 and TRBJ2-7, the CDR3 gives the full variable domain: DSGVTQTPKHLITATGQRVTLRCSPRSGDLSVYWYQQSLDQGLQFLIQYYNGEERAKGNILERFSAQQFPDLHSELNLSSLELGDSALYFCASSVDNGQGTYEQYFGPGTRLTVT.

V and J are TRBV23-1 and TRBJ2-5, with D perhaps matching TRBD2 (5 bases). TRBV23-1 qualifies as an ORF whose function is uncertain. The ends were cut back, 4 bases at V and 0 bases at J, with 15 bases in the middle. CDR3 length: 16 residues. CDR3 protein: CASSPSPRDYQETQYF. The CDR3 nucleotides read TGCGCCAGCAGTCCCAGCCCCCGGGATTACCAAGAGACCCAGTACTTC.

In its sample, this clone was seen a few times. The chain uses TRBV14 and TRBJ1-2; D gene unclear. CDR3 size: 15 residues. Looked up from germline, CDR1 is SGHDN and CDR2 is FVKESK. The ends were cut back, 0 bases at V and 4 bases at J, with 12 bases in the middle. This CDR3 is CASSQEGSYGYGYTF. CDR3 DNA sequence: TGTGCCAGCAGCCAAGAGGGCAGTTACGGCTATGGCTACACCTTC.

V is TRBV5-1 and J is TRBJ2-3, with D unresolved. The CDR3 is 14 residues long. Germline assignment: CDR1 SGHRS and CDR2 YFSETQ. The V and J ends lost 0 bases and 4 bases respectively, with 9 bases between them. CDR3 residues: CASSLANSADTQYF. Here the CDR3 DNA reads TGCGCCAGCAGCTTGGCCAATTCAGCAGATACGCAGTATTTT.

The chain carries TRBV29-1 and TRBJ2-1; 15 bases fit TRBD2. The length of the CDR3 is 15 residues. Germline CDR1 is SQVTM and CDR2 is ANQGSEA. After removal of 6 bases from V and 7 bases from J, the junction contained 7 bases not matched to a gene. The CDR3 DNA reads TGCAGCGTGGGACTAGCGGGGGGAATTCAAAATGAGCAGTTCTTC. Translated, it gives CSVGLAGGIQNEQFF.

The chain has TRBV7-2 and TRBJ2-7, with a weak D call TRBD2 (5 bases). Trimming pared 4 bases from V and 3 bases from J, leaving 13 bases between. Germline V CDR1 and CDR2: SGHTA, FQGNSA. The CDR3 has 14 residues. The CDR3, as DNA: TGTGCCAGCAGCTCCTGGACTGCCGGCTACGAGCAGTACTTC. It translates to CASSSWTAGYEQYF. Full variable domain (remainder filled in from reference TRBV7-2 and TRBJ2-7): GAGVSQSPSNKVTEKGKDVELRCDPISGHTALYWYRQSLGQGLEFLIYFQGNSAPDKSGLPSDRFSAERTGGSVSTLTIQRTQQEDSAVYLCASSSWTAGYEQYFGPGTRLTVT.

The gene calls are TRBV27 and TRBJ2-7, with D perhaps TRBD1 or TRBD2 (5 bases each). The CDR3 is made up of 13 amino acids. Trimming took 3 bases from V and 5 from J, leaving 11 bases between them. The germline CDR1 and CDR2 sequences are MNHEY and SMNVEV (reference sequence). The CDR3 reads CASSFSGTNEQYF. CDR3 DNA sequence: TGTGCCAGCAGTTTTTCCGGGACGAACGAGCAGTACTTC.

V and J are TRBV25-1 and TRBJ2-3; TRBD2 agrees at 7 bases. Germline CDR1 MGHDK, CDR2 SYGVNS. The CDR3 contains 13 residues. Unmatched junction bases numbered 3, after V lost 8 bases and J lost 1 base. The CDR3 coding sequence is TGTGCCAGCCAGCGGGGCGGCACAGATACGCAGTATTTT. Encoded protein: CASQRGGTDTQYF. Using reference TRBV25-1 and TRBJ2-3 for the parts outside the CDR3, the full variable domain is EADIYQTPRYLVIGTGKKITLECSQTMGHDKMYWYQQDPGMELHLIHYSYGVNSTEKGDLSSESTVSRIRTEHFPLTLESARPSHTSQYLCASQRGGTDTQYFGPGTRLTVL.

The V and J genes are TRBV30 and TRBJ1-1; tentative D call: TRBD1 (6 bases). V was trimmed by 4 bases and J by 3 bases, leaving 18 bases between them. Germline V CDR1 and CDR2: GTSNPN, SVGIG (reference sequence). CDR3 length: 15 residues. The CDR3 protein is CAWTRSRTVDTEAFF. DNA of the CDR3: TGTGCCTGGACTCGAAGCCGGACAGTCGACACTGAAGCTTTCTTT.

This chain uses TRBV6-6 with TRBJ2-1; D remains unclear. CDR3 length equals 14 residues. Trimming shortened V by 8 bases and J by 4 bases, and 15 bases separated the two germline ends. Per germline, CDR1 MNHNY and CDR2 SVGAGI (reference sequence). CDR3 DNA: TGTGCCAGCCGAGAGAGGTCGGATTACAATGAGCAGTTCTTC. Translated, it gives CASRERSDYNEQFF.

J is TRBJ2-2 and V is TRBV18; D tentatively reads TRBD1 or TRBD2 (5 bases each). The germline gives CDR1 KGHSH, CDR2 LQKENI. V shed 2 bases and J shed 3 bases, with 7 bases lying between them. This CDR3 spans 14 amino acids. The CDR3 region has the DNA TGTGCCAGCTCACCATGGGACGACACCGGGGAGCTGTTTTTT. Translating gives CASSPWDDTGELFF.

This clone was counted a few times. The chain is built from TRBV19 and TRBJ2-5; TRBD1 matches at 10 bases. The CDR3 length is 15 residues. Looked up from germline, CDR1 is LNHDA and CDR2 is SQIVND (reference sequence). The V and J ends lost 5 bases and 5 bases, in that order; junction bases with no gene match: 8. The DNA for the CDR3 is TGTGCCAGTAGTCTCGGGACAGGGGATGCGGAGACCCAGTACTTC. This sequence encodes CASSLGTGDAETQYF. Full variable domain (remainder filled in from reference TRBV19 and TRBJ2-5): DGGITQSPKYLFRKEGQNVTLSCEQNLNHDAMYWYRQDPGQGLRLIYYSQIVNDFQKGDIAEGYSVSREKKESFPLTVTSAQKNPTAFYLCASSLGTGDAETQYFGPGTRLLVL.

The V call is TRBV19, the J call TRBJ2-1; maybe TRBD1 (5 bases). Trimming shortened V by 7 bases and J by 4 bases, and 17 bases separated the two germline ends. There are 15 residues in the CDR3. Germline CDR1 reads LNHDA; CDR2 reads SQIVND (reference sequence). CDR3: CASKGSWVVYNEQFF. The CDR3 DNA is TGTGCCAGTAAGGGGTCATGGGTGGTTTACAATGAGCAGTTCTTC.

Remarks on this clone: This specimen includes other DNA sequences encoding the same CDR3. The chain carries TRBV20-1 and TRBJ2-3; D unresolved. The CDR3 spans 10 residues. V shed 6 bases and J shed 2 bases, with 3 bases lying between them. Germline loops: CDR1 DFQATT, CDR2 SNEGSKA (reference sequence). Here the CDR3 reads CSAYTDTQYF. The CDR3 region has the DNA TGCAGTGCCTACACAGATACGCAGTATTTT.

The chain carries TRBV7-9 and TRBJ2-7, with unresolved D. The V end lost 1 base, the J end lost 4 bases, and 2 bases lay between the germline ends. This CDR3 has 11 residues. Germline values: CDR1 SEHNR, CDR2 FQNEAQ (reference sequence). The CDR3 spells CASSLDYEQYF. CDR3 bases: TGTGCCAGCAGCTTAGATTACGAGCAGTACTTC. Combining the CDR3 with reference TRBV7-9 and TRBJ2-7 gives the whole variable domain DTGVSQNPRHKITKRGQNVTFRCDPISEHNRLYWYRQTLGQGPEFLTYFQNEAQLEKSRLLSDRFSAERPKGSFSTLEIQRTEQGDSAMYLCASSLDYEQYFGPGTRLTVT.

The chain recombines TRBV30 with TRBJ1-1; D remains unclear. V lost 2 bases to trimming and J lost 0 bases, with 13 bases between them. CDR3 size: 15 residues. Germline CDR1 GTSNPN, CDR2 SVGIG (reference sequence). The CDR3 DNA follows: TGTGCCTGGAGTAGGAGGTCCGCGATGAACACTGAAGCTTTCTTT. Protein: CAWSRRSAMNTEAFF.

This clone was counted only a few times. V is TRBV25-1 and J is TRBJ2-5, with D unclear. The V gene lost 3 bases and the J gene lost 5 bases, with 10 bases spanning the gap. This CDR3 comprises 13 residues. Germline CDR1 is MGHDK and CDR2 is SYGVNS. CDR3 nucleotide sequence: TGTGCCAGCAGTGAGATATGGGATGAGACCCAGTACTTC. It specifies CASSEIWDETQYF.

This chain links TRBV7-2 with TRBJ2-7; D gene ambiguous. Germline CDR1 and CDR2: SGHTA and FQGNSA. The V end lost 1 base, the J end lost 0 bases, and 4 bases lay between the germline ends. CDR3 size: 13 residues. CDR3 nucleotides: TGTGCCAGCAGCTTAGACAGCTCCTACGAGCAGTACTTC. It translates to CASSLDSSYEQYF. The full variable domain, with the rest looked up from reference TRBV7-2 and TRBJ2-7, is GAGVSQSPSNKVTEKGKDVELRCDPISGHTALYWYRQSLGQGLEFLIYFQGNSAPDKSGLPSDRFSAERTGGSVSTLTIQRTQQEDSAVYLCASSLDSSYEQYFGPGTRLTVT.

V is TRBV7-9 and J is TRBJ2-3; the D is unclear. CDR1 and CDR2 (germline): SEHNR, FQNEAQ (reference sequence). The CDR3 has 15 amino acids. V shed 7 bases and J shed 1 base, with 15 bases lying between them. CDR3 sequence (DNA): TGTGCCAGCACCCCCGCCTTTGGTCGCACAGATACGCAGTATTTT. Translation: CASTPAFGRTDTQYF.